This T cell receptor (beta chain) was recovered during a study of OX40 agonist ivuxolimab in advanced cancers. The wider study: A diagnosis of hepatocellular carcinoma, melanoma, renal cell or head and neck cancer was present in dose-escalation patients. The study's findings and limits: Circulating CD4+ and CD8+ T cells showed clonal expansion by week 6 at 0.1 to 3.0 mg/kg.

V lost 5 bases and J 7 bases, leaving 14 bases between the germline ends. This CDR3 contains 14 residues. CDR1 SEHNR and CDR2 FQNEAQ come from the germline V gene (reference sequence). On this clone itself: Its antigen is still unknown.

TCRdb's table, derived via immunoSEQ multiplex PCR, lists solely in-frame clones and lacks some. The sample lists approximately 25,000 clones, 77% seen once, with about 17% in the top ten. The input for sequencing was CD4+ or CD8+ T cells sorted from blood, taken in a trial of the OX40 agonist ivuxolimab. This chain uses TRBV7-9 with TRBJ2-2, with D perhaps matching TRBD1 (5 bases). The clonotype comes from an adult with an advanced solid tumor such as melanoma, head and neck, liver or kidney cancer. The CDR3 region has the DNA TGTGCCAGCAGCCCCCTATTTCAGGGCGGGGAGCTGTTTTTT. This translates into CASSPLFQGGELFF.